These T cell receptor beta chains were read from a single sample in a study of blood T cell repertoires in COVID-19. Here immunoSEQ multiplex PCR was the method, and the copy in TCRdb shows in-frame clones only, minus some. This sample has around 250,000 clones, with about 83% found just once. Sequencing used peripheral blood. The receptors were gathered from a woman of 80 years or more with COVID-19, enrolled during active disease. Each CDR3 is given with its conserved first and last residue. The D gene is left open where the match is weak.

CDR3aa,CDR3nt,j_gene,d_gene,v_gene
CASSYSLLQPQHF,TGTGCCAGCAGTTACTCCCTACTTCAGCCCCAGCATTTT,TRBJ1-5,NA,TRBV6-5
CASSFPRARNTIYF,TGTGCCAGCAGTTTTCCGAGGGCCCGAAACACCATATATTTT,TRBJ1-3,NA,TRBV28
CASSAYSGGRRTTDTQYF,TGTGCCAGCAGCGCTTATTCGGGGGGACGGCGAACCACAGATACGCAGTATTTT,TRBJ2-3,TRBD2,TRBV7-8
CASSPLQGREETQYF,TGTGCCAGCTCACCACTACAGGGTAGGGAAGAGACCCAGTACTTC,TRBJ2-5,NA,TRBV18
CASSLALRDTEAFF,TGTGCCAGCAGCTTAGCCCTGAGGGACACTGAAGCTTTCTTT,TRBJ1-1,NA,TRBV5-4
CASSQVGLAGYNEQFF,TGTGCCAGCAGCCAAGTGGGACTAGCGGGATACAATGAGCAGTTCTTC,TRBJ2-1,TRBD2,TRBV3-1/TRBV3-2
CASSYGTVRSYNSPLHF,TGTGCCAGCAGTTATGGGACAGTCCGCTCCTATAATTCACCCCTCCACTTT,TRBJ1-6,TRBD1,TRBV6-2/TRBV6-3
CAISVFRGRNTGELFF,TGTGCCATCAGTGTCTTTAGGGGGCGGAACACCGGGGAGCTGTTTTTT,TRBJ2-2,TRBD1,TRBV10-3
CASSVRQGSTDTQYF,TGTGCCAGCAGCGTCAGACAGGGTAGCACAGATACGCAGTATTTT,TRBJ2-3,TRBD1,TRBV9
CASSYSTQGAGEQYF,TGTGCCAGCAGTTACTCCACACAGGGGGCGGGCGAGCAGTACTTC,TRBJ2-7,TRBD1,TRBV6-5
CASSYREVRSETQYF,TGTGCCAGCAGCTACAGGGAAGTTAGGTCGGAGACCCAGTACTTC,TRBJ2-5,NA,TRBV3-1/TRBV3-2
CASSSILKGPTGETQYF,TGTGCCAGCAGTTCGATTCTAAAGGGCCCCACGGGGGAGACCCAGTACTTC,TRBJ2-5,NA,TRBV28